Here is one TCR beta chain with its context. The antigen remains unidentified. The data derive from a study of glioma-infiltrating T cells after dendritic cell vaccination. Study-level results: Complete blood and tumor specimen sets were limited to few patients.

Trimming left V 11 bases short and J 2 bases short, with 9 bases between. CDR1 is SNHLY and CDR2 is FYNNEI in the germline V gene. The CDR3 spans 11 residues. Primers: 60 V beta forward and 13 J beta reverse. Clones were read by immunoSEQ multiplex PCR, and TCRdb kept only the in-frame ones, dropping some. The sample contains about 49,000 clones, roughly 85% of which appear only once. This sample comprised blood, obtained before dendritic cell vaccination. This chain connects TRBV2 to TRBJ1-2; unclear D gene. This TCR came from a human donor with glioblastoma. The CDR3 DNA is TGTGCCCGGGGTGGCAACTATGGCTACACCTTC. It is translated as CARGGNYGYTF.